This record covers a single T cell receptor beta chain. The CDR3 end falls 3 residues outside the read, so it is completed with the germline J gene. V shed 2 bases, J shed 4 bases, and the junction held 5 bases outside the gene matches. The germline V gene has CDR1 DFQATT and CDR2 SNEGSKA (reference sequence). There are 15 residues in the CDR3. Using immunoSEQ multiplex PCR, the repertoire was profiled, and TCRdb retains in-frame clones only, with some absent. The sample yields about 48,000 clones, of which the top ten take up 0.7% to 0.95%. This sample stems from a study of Tregs in tolerant kidney transplant recipients.

This receptor was obtained from a human donor who received a combined kidney and bone marrow transplant. This chain connects TRBV20-1 to TRBJ2-1; 10 bases map to TRBD2. The specimen was CD4+ T cells from blood, collected before the transplant. CDR3 residues: CSARTPLAGYNEQFF. The CDR3 bases that were read are TGCAGTGCTAGAACCCCACTAGCGGGATACAATGAG.